Sequencing of this T cell receptor beta chain was carried out in a study of cytomegalovirus exposure and HLA in healthy donors. Primers included in the PCR were 60 Vbeta and 13 Jbeta primers. Profiled with immunoSEQ multiplex PCR; TCRdb holds only in-frame clones, not every one. Here the sample spans fewer than 200,000 clones, about 65% being singletons. Looked up from germline, CDR1 is SEHNR and CDR2 is FQNEAQ (reference sequence). The CDR3 is 16 amino acids. Trimming at V came to 7 bases and at J to 4 bases, leaving 13 bases not matched to a gene. The genes are TRBV7-9 and TRBJ2-5, with TRBD2 matching over 9 bases. This clonotype originated in a girl between 5 and 17 years old in good health and CMV-seronegative. Sequences were obtained from PBMCs. The chain's CDR3 is CASTSGVAGAGETQYF. For the CDR3, the DNA is TGTGCCAGCACCTCAGGGGTAGCGGGGGCGGGAGAGACCCAGTACTTC.